This TCR beta chain was profiled in a study of T cell responses to AZD1222 COVID-19 vaccine. General study results and limits: Samples come after the peak T cell response, not at day 14. Only five or six people who got AZD1222 tested seropositive at baseline. Vaccine-related CD4 TCRs covered spike, predominating at 160-218 and 743-854. Clonal diversity may have been underestimated in mostly white British donors.

Profiling relied on immunoSEQ multiplex PCR, and the TCRdb table lists in-frame clones only, not all of them. The sample contains roughly 100,000 clones, roughly 89% of which appear only once. Germline trimming cut 5 bases from V and 7 bases from J; bases unmatched to any gene: 6. CDR1 and CDR2 (germline): LGHDT, YNNKEL (reference sequence). The CDR3 has 14 amino acids. On this clone: Its antigen is not known.

This receptor was obtained from an adult who received the AZD1222 COVID-19 vaccine. The source material was peripheral blood, sampled 28 days after the second AZD1222 dose. V and J are TRBV3-1 (or the pseudogene TRBV3-2) and TRBJ2-1, with 9 nucleotides matching TRBD2. CDR3 nucleotide sequence: TGTGCCAGCAGCGCTCGACTAGCGGATAATGAGCAGTTCTTC. Translating it yields CASSARLADNEQFF.